This TCR beta chain was captured by sequencing in a study of metastatic and nonmetastatic thyroid tumors. Across the study: Malignant and benign thyroid patients had repertoires compared in peripheral blood and tumor or nodule tissue. Study-level findings and limits: Reportedly, malignant thyroid tumors had significantly higher TCR beta diversity than benign nodules, in blood and tumor.

All patients were untreated before thyroid surgery. The V and J ends lost 5 bases and 3 bases, in that order; junction bases with no gene match: 6. The CDR3 runs to 14 residues. The germline V gene has CDR1 SGHRS and CDR2 YFSETQ. This clone came up many times. Antigen unknown. Using MiXCR, TCRdb reanalyzed the PCR reads. The table includes around 35,000 clones, approximately 15% detected once. Sequencing used blood. The J gene is TRBJ1-1, the V gene TRBV5-1; 8 bases align to TRBD1. The sequence came from a female donor with papillary thyroid cancer or a benign thyroid nodule (not recorded which). Some clones in this sample may be carry-over from other donors' samples. DNA for the CDR3: TGCGCCAGCAGGAGACAGGGGCAGCACACTGAAGCTTTCTTT. Protein product: CASRRQGQHTEAFF. The full variable domain, with the rest looked up from reference TRBV5-1 and TRBJ1-1, is KAGVTQTPRYLIKTRGQQVTLSCSPISGHRSVSWYQQTPGQGLQFLFEYFSETQRNKGNFPGRFSGRQFSNSRSEMNVSTLELGDSALYLCASRRQGQHTEAFFGQGTRLTVV.